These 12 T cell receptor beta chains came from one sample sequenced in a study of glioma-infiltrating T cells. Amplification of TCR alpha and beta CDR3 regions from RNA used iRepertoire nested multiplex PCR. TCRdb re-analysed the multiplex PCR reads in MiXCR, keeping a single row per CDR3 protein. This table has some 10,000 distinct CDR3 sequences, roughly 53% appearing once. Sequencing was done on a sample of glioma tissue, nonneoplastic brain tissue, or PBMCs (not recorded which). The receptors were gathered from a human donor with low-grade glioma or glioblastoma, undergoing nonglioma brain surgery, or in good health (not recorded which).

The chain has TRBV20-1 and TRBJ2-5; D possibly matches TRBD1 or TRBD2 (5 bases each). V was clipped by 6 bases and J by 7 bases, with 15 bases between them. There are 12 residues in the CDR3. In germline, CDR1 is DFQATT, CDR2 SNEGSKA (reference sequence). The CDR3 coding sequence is TGCAGTGCCCGGGGCCAAGCCGGGACCCAGTACTTC. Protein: CSARGQAGTQYF.

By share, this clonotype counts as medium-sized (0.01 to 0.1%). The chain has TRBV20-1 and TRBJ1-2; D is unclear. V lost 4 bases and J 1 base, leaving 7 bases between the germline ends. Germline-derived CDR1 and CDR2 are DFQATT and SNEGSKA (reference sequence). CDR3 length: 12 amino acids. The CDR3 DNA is TGCAGTGCTATAGAATTTAACTATGGCTACACCTTC. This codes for CSAIEFNYGYTF.

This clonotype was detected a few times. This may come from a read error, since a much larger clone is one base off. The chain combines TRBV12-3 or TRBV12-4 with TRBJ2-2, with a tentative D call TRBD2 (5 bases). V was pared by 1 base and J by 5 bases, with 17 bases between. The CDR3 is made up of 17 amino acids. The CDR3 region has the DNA TGTGCCAGCAGTTTAGTGAGTGGCATGACTATAACCGGGGAGCTGTTTTTT. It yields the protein CASSLVSGMTITGELFF.

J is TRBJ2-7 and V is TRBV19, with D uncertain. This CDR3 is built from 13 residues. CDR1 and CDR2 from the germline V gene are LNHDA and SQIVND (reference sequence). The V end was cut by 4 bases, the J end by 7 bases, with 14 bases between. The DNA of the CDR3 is TGTGCCAGTAGTAAACTCAAGGATGGAGAGCAGTACTTC. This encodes CASSKLKDGEQYF.

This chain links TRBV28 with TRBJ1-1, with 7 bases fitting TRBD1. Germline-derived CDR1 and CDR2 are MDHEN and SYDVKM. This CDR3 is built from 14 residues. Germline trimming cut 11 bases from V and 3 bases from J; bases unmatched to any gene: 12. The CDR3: CASRPPDRDTEAFF. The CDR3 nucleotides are TGTGCCTCGCGACCCCCCGACAGGGACACTGAAGCTTTCTTT. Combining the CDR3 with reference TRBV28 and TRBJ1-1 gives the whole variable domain DVKVTQSSRYLVKRTGEKVFLECVQDMDHENMFWYRQDPGLGLRLIYFSYDVKMKEKGDIPEGYSVSREKKERFSLILESASTNQTSMYLCASRPPDRDTEAFFGQGTRLTVV.

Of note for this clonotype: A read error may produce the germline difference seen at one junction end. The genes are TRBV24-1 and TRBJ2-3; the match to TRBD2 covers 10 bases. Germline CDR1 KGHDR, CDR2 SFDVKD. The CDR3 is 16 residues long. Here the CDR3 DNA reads TGCGCCACCAGTCATGGACTAGCGGCTTACACAGATACGCAGTATTTT. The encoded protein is CATSHGLAAYTDTQYF.

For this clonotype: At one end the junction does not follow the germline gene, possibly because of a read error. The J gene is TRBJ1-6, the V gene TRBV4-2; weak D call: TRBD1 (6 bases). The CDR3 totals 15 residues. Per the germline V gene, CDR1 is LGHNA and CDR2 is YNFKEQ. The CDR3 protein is CASSQVDRWDSPLHF. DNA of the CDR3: TGTGCCAGCAGCCAAGTTGACAGGTGGGATTCACCCCTTCACTTT.

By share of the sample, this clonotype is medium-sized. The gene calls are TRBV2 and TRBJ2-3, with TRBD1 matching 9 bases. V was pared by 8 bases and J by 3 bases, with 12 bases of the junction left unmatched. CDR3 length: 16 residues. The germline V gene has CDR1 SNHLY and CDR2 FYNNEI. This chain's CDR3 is CASVSTGTGLTDTQYF. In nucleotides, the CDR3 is TGTGCCAGCGTCTCCACAGGGACAGGGTTGACAGATACGCAGTATTTT.

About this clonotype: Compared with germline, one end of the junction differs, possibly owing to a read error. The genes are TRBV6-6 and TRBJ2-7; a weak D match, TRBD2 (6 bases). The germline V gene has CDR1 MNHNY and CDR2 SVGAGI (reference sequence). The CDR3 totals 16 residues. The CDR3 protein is CANSYSVGRGSCEQYF. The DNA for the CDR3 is TGTGCCAACAGTTACTCTGTCGGGAGAGGCTCCTGCGAGCAGTACTTC.

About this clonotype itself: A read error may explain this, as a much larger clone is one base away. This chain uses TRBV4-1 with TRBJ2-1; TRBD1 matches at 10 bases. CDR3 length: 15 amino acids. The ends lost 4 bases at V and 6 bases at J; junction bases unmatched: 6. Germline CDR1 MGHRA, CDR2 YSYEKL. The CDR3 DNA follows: TGCGCCAGCAGCCTTGGACAGGGGGGCTTCAATGAGCAGTTCTTC. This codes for CASSLGQGGFNEQFF.

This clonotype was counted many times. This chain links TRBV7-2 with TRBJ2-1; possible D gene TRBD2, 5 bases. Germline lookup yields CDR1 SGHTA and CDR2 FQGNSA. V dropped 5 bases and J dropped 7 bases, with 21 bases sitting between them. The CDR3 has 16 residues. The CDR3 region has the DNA TGTGCCAGCAGCCTGACCCCCCTTGGGAGCTCAAATGAGCAGTTCTTC. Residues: CASSLTPLGSSNEQFF.

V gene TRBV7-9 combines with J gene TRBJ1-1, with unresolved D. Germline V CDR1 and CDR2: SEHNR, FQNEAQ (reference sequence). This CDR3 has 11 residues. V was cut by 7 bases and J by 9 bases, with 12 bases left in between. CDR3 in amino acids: CASIFEAQAFF. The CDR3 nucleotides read TGTGCCAGCATCTTTGAGGCTCAAGCTTTCTTT.